The clone carrying this T cell receptor beta chain came up a few times. Its antigen remains unidentified. This specimen belongs to a study of T-cell reconstitution after alpha-beta-depleted transplantation in children. General study points: There were reportedly several hundred expanded graft clones from which alpha-beta T cells came about two months after transplant. Among T cells one year after transplant, newly produced cells accounted for most counts and diversity. There were some patients whose high TCRbeta diversity at day 60 came from surviving recipient T cells and thymic progenitors.

The TCRbeta library was prepared with unique molecular identifiers. TCRdb passed the PCR reads through MiXCR, listing each CDR3 protein once. This sample has about 400,000 distinct CDR3 sequences, with roughly 15% found just once. Germline CDR1 SGHRS, CDR2 YFSETQ. CDR3 size: 12 residues. Trimming shortened V by 2 bases and J by 6 bases, and 9 bases separated the two germline ends. The chain combines TRBV5-1 with TRBJ2-7; D is possibly TRBD1 or TRBD2 (5 bases each). The source is a boy less than two years old who had a stem cell transplant for Wiskott-Aldrich syndrome, so the T cells may come from the graft donor. This specimen consisted of PBMCs, mostly from graft donor cells, obtained 360 days after TCRalphabeta/CD19-depleted stem cell transplant. The CDR3 here is CASSFQGPEQYF. DNA of the CDR3: TGCGCCAGCAGCTTCCAGGGACCCGAGCAGTACTTC.